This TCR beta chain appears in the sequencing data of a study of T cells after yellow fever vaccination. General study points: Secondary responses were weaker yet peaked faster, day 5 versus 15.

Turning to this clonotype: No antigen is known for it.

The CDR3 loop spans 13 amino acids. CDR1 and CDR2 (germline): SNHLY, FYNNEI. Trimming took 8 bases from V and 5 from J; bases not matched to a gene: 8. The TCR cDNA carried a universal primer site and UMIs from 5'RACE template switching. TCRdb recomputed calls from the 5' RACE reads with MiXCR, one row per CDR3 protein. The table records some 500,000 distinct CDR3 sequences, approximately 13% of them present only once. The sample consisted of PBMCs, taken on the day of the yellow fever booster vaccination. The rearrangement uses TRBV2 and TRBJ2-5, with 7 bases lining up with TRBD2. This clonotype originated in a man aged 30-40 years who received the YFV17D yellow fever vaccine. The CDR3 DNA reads TGTGCCAGCCGGGAGGTTAATTGGGAGACCCAGTACTTC. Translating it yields CASREVNWETQYF.